This T cell receptor (beta chain) was documented in a study of Graves' ophthalmopathy and Graves' hyperthyroidism. The overall study: Ahead of any treatment, peripheral blood was obtained at the initial diagnosis. Findings and caveats of the study: Among expanded thyroid clonotypes above 0.001 frequency, most also occurred in blood.

Other autoimmune diseases, uncontrolled infections, pregnancy or lactation ruled patients out of participation. This clonotype was recorded many times. Its antigen remains unidentified. The CDR3 loop spans 15 amino acids. The germline gives CDR1 SGHNT, CDR2 YENEEA. With 3 bases removed from V and 2 bases from J, the gap between germline ends came to 10 bases. From RNA, the CDR3 regions of TCR beta chains were amplified and sequenced. Scientists carried out first-round RT-PCR using HTBI primers and then a second-round multiplex PCR. TCRdb redid the calling of the multiplex PCR reads with MiXCR, one entry per CDR3 protein. The sample has roughly 170,000 distinct CDR3 sequences; about two fifths are singletons.

This sequence was found in a man younger than 40 with Graves' ophthalmopathy. This chain joins TRBV11-3 and TRBJ2-2, with D perhaps matching TRBD1 (6 bases). Sequenced input: peripheral blood. Here the CDR3 DNA reads TGTGCCAGCAGCTTCACAGGGATCAACACCGGGGAGCTGTTTTTT. Its translation is CASSFTGINTGELFF.